The 29 T cell receptor beta chains below come from one sample, sequenced in a study of T cell clones after liver transplantation. Assay used: immunoSEQ multiplex PCR; TCRdb lists only in-frame clones, some missing. The repertoire holds some 120,000 clones, with about nine tenths as singletons. The sequencing here drew on CD4+ T cells from blood, taken 12 months after liver transplant. All receptors come from a human patient who received a liver transplant. Some T cells here may be from the graft donor.

This chain joins TRBV4-2 and TRBJ1-3; TRBD1 is a possible D gene (5 bases). The CDR3 sequence is 16 residues long. V was trimmed by 1 base and J by 0 bases, leaving 10 bases between them. Germline CDR1 is LGHNA and CDR2 is YNFKEQ. The CDR3 nucleotides are TGTGCCAGCAGCCAAGGAGACAGCCGCTCTGGAAACACCATATATTTT. Encoded protein: CASSQGDSRSGNTIYF.

The rearrangement links TRBV28 to TRBJ2-7, with TRBD2 as a possible D gene (6 bases). V dropped 2 bases and J dropped 2 bases, with 13 bases sitting between them. CDR1 MDHEN and CDR2 SYDVKM come from the germline V gene. The CDR3 spans 15 residues. The CDR3 spells CASSLPAGATYEQYF. The CDR3 DNA is TGTGCCAGCAGTTTACCAGCGGGTGCAACCTACGAGCAGTACTTC.

The rearrangement links TRBV7-8 to TRBJ2-1; unclear D gene. In germline, CDR1 is SGHVS, CDR2 FQNEAQ. CDR3 length: 15 amino acids. The V gene lost 1 base and the J gene lost 9 bases, with 16 bases spanning the gap. The CDR3 DNA is TGTGCCAGCAGCTTAGTTGCCGGGTTTGACGGTGAGCAGTTCTTC. It yields the protein CASSLVAGFDGEQFF.

The chain recombines TRBV2 with TRBJ2-7; the D gene is possibly TRBD2 (6 bases). This CDR3 is 16 amino acids long. Germline CDR1 is SNHLY and CDR2 is FYNNEI. The V end lost 7 bases, the J end lost 0 bases, and 19 bases lay between the germline ends. The CDR3 nucleotides are TGTGCCAGCACCCTAAATAGCGGAAAAATCTCCTACGAGCAGTACTTC. This encodes CASTLNSGKISYEQYF.

This chain links TRBV6-5 with TRBJ2-7; a possible D gene is TRBD1 (6 bases). Trimming left V 2 bases short and J 3 bases short, with 11 bases between. The CDR3 totals 14 residues. CDR1 is MNHEY, CDR2 SVGAGI, per germline. The CDR3 region is CASSYDRLNYEQYF. CDR3 bases: TGTGCCAGCAGTTACGACAGGCTCAACTACGAGCAGTACTTC.

The chain combines TRBV5-1 with TRBJ2-1, with D perhaps TRBD1 or TRBD2 (5 bases each). This CDR3 comprises 15 residues. Germline assignment: CDR1 SGHRS and CDR2 YFSETQ. Trimming took off 4 bases at V and 6 bases at J, with 17 bases between the two ends. CDR3 in amino acids: CASSPRDRSGNEQFF. The CDR3 nucleotides read TGCGCCAGCAGCCCTCGGGACCGTTCGGGCAATGAGCAGTTCTTC.

This chain connects TRBV2 to TRBJ2-7; perhaps TRBD2 as D (5 bases). V was trimmed by 4 bases and J by 2 bases, leaving 12 bases between them. Germline CDR1 and CDR2: SNHLY and FYNNEI. The CDR3 has 14 amino acids. The CDR3 sequence: CASSVATATYEQYF. CDR3 DNA sequence: TGTGCCAGCAGTGTAGCGACGGCAACCTACGAGCAGTACTTC.

The chain combines TRBV5-4 with TRBJ2-1; tentatively, D is TRBD1 (7 bases). CDR3 length equals 16 residues. V lost 4 bases, J lost 6 bases, and 20 bases lay in between. CDR1 is SGHNT, CDR2 YYREEE, per germline (reference sequence). The DNA for the CDR3 is TGTGCCAGCAGCGTTCCTCAGGGGGGTCTACGCAATGAGCAGTTCTTC. Translating gives CASSVPQGGLRNEQFF.

The chain uses TRBV6-6 and TRBJ2-1, with TRBD2 identical over 13 bases. CDR3 size: 15 residues. Trimming cost V 2 bases and J 8 bases; bases outside gene matches: 3. Germline assignment: CDR1 MNHNY and CDR2 SVGAGI (reference sequence). CDR3 protein: CASSYGLAGADEQFF. The CDR3 DNA follows: TGTGCCAGCAGTTACGGACTAGCGGGAGCCGATGAGCAGTTCTTC.

The gene calls are TRBV12-5 and TRBJ2-2; 9 nucleotides agree with TRBD2. V lost 2 bases, J lost 0 bases, and 10 bases stayed unmatched. The CDR3 is 19 residues long. Germline-derived CDR1 and CDR2 are LGHNT and FRNRAP. CDR3 nucleotide sequence: TGTGCTAGTGGTTTGTATAGCGGGAGATTAAAGACGAACACCGGGGAGCTGTTTTTT. It encodes CASGLYSGRLKTNTGELFF.

The chain links TRBV19 to TRBJ1-6; no definite D call. Per the germline V gene, CDR1 is LNHDA and CDR2 is SQIVND (reference sequence). Trimming left V 8 bases short and J 0 bases short, with 8 bases between. The CDR3 contains 14 residues. The CDR3 sequence: CASGGSSYNSPLHF. The CDR3 region has the DNA TGTGCCAGTGGTGGTAGCTCCTATAATTCACCCCTCCACTTT.

The J gene is TRBJ2-2, the V gene TRBV9; 7 nucleotides agree with TRBD2. J gave up 1 base and V 4 bases, and 7 bases lay outside the gene matches. Germline V lookup: CDR1 SGDLS, CDR2 YYNGEE. This CDR3 region has 16 residues. This chain's CDR3 is CASSPLLAENTGELFF. CDR3 nucleotide sequence: TGTGCCAGCAGCCCGCTCCTAGCGGAGAACACCGGGGAGCTGTTTTTT.

This chain uses TRBV19 with TRBJ2-1; 9 nucleotides match TRBD2. The CDR3 loop spans 14 amino acids. The germline gives CDR1 LNHDA, CDR2 SQIVND (reference sequence). The ends lost 2 bases at V and 8 bases at J; junction bases unmatched: 4. For the CDR3, the DNA is TGTGCCAGTAGTATACGGAGACTAGCGGATGAGCAGTTCTTC. Translated: CASSIRRLADEQFF.

The chain couples TRBV11-2 to TRBJ1-5; possible D gene TRBD1, 5 bases. Germline loops: CDR1 SGHAT, CDR2 FQNNGV. CDR3 size: 14 residues. The V end was cut by 1 base, the J end by 3 bases, with 7 bases between. The CDR3 DNA sequence: TGTGCCAGCAGCTTAGGGGGGATCAATCAGCCCCAGCATTTT. It is translated as CASSLGGINQPQHF.

This clone was seen just once. The chain recombines TRBV10-2 with TRBJ2-7, with 10 positions matching TRBD1. Germline CDR1 reads WSHSY; CDR2 reads SAAADI. V dropped 7 bases and J dropped 0; count of bases not matched to a gene: 9. This CDR3 has 16 residues. CDR3: CASTRSGTGASYEQYF. Written as DNA, the CDR3 is TGCGCCAGCACCCGATCCGGGACAGGGGCCTCCTACGAGCAGTACTTC.

This chain links TRBV18 with TRBJ2-1; possibly TRBD1 or TRBD2 for D (5 bases each). V was pared by 2 bases and J by 10 bases, with 18 bases between. CDR1 and CDR2 (germline): KGHSH, LQKENI. CDR3 length: 15 residues. The CDR3: CASSPRQGRLNEQFF. The CDR3 DNA is TGTGCCAGCTCACCAAGGCAGGGAAGACTAAACGAGCAGTTCTTC.

This chain uses TRBV11-3 with TRBJ2-1; 7 positions match TRBD2. With 0 bases clipped from V and 0 bases from J, the junction kept 11 bases outside the gene matches. Germline V lookup: CDR1 SGHNT, CDR2 YENEEA. CDR3 size: 19 residues. Written as DNA, the CDR3 is TGTGCCAGCAGCTTAGAACACAGGTTCGGCGGGAGCTCCTACAATGAGCAGTTCTTC. It codes for CASSLEHRFGGSSYNEQFF.

This chain connects TRBV2 to TRBJ2-7, with D possibly TRBD2 on 6 matching bases. Trimming pared 4 bases from V and 3 bases from J, leaving 10 bases between. The CDR3 has 13 amino acids. From germline, CDR1 is SNHLY and CDR2 FYNNEI. The CDR3 region is CASSAASDYEQYF. DNA for the CDR3: TGTGCCAGCAGTGCAGCTAGCGACTACGAGCAGTACTTC. The full variable domain, in which reference TRBV2 and TRBJ2-7 provide the parts outside the CDR3, is EPEVTQTPSHQVTQMGQEVILRCVPISNHLYFYWYRQILGQKVEFLVSFYNNEISEKSEIFDDQFSVERPDGSNFTLKIRSTKLEDSAMYFCASSAASDYEQYFGPGTRLTVT.

This chain connects TRBV4-3 to TRBJ2-3, with TRBD2 identical over 9 bases. CDR3 length equals 17 residues. V shed 3 bases, J shed 3 bases, and the junction held 10 bases outside the gene matches. The germline gives CDR1 LGHNA, CDR2 YSLEER. The CDR3 bases are TGCGCCAGCAGCCAGGAGTATAGCGGGAGAGGAACAGATACGCAGTATTTT. Amino acid sequence: CASSQEYSGRGTDTQYF.

This sequence joins TRBV6-5 and TRBJ1-1; 8 nucleotides line up with TRBD1. The CDR3 is made up of 13 amino acids. Unmatched junction bases numbered 6, after V lost 6 bases and J lost 6 bases. Germline lookup yields CDR1 MNHEY and CDR2 SVGAGI. The CDR3 nucleotides are TGTGCCAGCAGCCCCAGGGGGCGAGCTGAAGCTTTCTTT. This codes for CASSPRGRAEAFF.

The chain joins TRBV11-2 to TRBJ2-3; 14 bases match TRBD2. Germline V CDR1 and CDR2: SGHAT, FQNNGV. J was trimmed by 3 bases and V by 5 bases; bases with no gene match: 4. The CDR3 has 16 amino acids. CDR3 region: CASSPGLAGGTDTQYF. The CDR3, as DNA: TGTGCCAGCAGCCCCGGACTAGCGGGAGGTACAGATACGCAGTATTTT.

This clone was counted only a few times. The CDR3 here is CSVEVPGAAGGYTF. The CDR3 DNA follows: TGCAGCGTTGAAGTCCCGGGGGCGGCCGGCGGCTACACCTTC. V and J are TRBV29-1 and TRBJ1-2; D is perhaps TRBD1 (6 bases). CDR1 and CDR2 (germline): SQVTM, ANQGSEA. The CDR3 loop spans 14 amino acids. Trimming stripped 1 base from V and 8 bases from J, with 17 bases between.

V gene TRBV19 combines with J gene TRBJ1-2; D call uncertain. In germline, CDR1 is LNHDA, CDR2 SQIVND (reference sequence). The length of the CDR3 is 12 residues. V was trimmed by 5 bases and J by 5 bases, leaving 9 bases between them. The chain's CDR3 is CASSHPRYGYTF. As DNA, the CDR3 is TGTGCCAGTAGTCACCCCCGGTATGGCTACACCTTC.

The V and J genes are TRBV6-6 and TRBJ2-1, with TRBD1 matching over 9 bases. The CDR3 is made up of 15 amino acids. Germline CDR1 MNHNY, CDR2 SVGAGI (reference sequence). With 5 bases clipped from V and 6 bases from J, the junction kept 8 bases outside the gene matches. CDR3 nucleotide sequence: TGTGCCAGCAGTACTAGGGGACAGGGCGGCAATGAGCAGTTCTTC. Protein: CASSTRGQGGNEQFF.

The chain couples TRBV19 to TRBJ2-5; D unresolved. The CDR3 has 15 amino acids. V gave up 6 bases and J gave up 2 bases, with 16 bases separating them. Per germline, CDR1 LNHDA and CDR2 SQIVND (reference sequence). DNA for the CDR3: TGTGCCAGTAGGGCCGAGCCCGGATGGCAAGAGACCCAGTACTTC. Its translation is CASRAEPGWQETQYF. Full variable domain (missing parts from reference TRBV19 and TRBJ2-5): DGGITQSPKYLFRKEGQNVTLSCEQNLNHDAMYWYRQDPGQGLRLIYYSQIVNDFQKGDIAEGYSVSREKKESFPLTVTSAQKNPTAFYLCASRAEPGWQETQYFGPGTRLLVL.

As DNA, the CDR3 is TGTGCCAGCAGACTAGCGGGAGGACGCACAGATACGCAGTATTTT. Its protein product is CASRLAGGRTDTQYF. The chain is built from TRBV28 and TRBJ2-3, with 12 positions matching TRBD2. This CDR3 region has 15 residues. Trimming took 6 bases from V and 1 from J; bases not matched to a gene: 2. Germline lookup yields CDR1 MDHEN and CDR2 SYDVKM.

This chain joins TRBV30 and TRBJ2-5; D not resolved. Germline V gives CDR1 GTSNPN, CDR2 SVGIG (reference sequence). CDR3 length: 13 residues. V was cut by 2 bases and J by 2 bases, with 9 bases left in between. The CDR3 loop reads CAWSLGFQETQYF. Here the CDR3 DNA reads TGTGCCTGGAGTTTGGGGTTTCAAGAGACCCAGTACTTC.

This clone has a single count. CDR3 sequence reads: CASSLERPETQYF. In DNA form, the CDR3 reads TGCGCCAGCAGCTTGGAAAGGCCAGAGACCCAGTACTTC. The V gene is TRBV5-1, the J gene TRBJ2-5, with D hard to call. Germline-derived CDR1 and CDR2 are SGHRS and YFSETQ. The germline V and J ends were trimmed by 0 bases and 4 bases, with 7 bases remaining between them. CDR3 length equals 13 residues. The full variable domain, rest sourced from reference TRBV5-1 and TRBJ2-5, is KAGVTQTPRYLIKTRGQQVTLSCSPISGHRSVSWYQQTPGQGLQFLFEYFSETQRNKGNFPGRFSGRQFSNSRSEMNVSTLELGDSALYLCASSLERPETQYFGPGTRLLVL.

The chain recombines TRBV14 with TRBJ1-1; no clear D gene. Deletions cut 0 bases from V and 0 bases from J, with 14 bases between. CDR3 size: 17 residues. From germline, CDR1 is SGHDN and CDR2 FVKESK. The CDR3 here is CASSQDWGRVVNTEAFF. CDR3 nucleotide sequence: TGTGCCAGCAGCCAAGATTGGGGTCGGGTGGTGAACACTGAAGCTTTCTTT.